A selection of T cell receptor beta chains follows, all from one sample in a study of cytomegalovirus exposure and HLA in healthy donors. Libraries were prepared by immunoSEQ multiplex PCR; TCRdb keeps only in-frame clonotypes and omits some of them. The sample carries some 90,000 clones, more than 65% recorded once. Sequencing was performed on PBMCs. These TCRs come from a man aged 30 to 45 in good health and CMV-seronegative. The CDR3 runs from the conserved cysteine through the conserved F or W. D genes are given only for firm matches. Clone size is not always given. Where it is, it says once, few, many or a class for expanded clones.

J gene | D gene | clone size | V gene | CDR3 length | CDR3 protein | CDR3 DNA
TRBJ2-5 | . | . | TRBV5-1 | 14 | CASSAGRGQETQYF | TGCGCCAGCAGCGCTGGACGGGGCCAAGAGACCCAGTACTTC
TRBJ2-7 | . | . | TRBV2 | 16 | CASRSTRDSHRGEQYF | TGTGCCAGCAGATCAACACGGGACTCACATCGGGGCGAGCAGTACTTC
TRBJ1-4 | . | . | TRBV5-1 | 15 | CATRAMGQPNEKLFF | TGCGCCACCAGAGCGATGGGACAACCTAATGAAAAACTGTTTTTT
TRBJ1-1 | TRBD1 | once | TRBV29-1 | 12 | CSTIQGYTEAFF | TGCAGCACTATACAGGGGTACACTGAAGCTTTCTTT
TRBJ2-7 | TRBD2 | . | TRBV7-2 | 13 | CASSYSGEGEQYF | TGTGCCAGCAGCTATAGCGGGGAAGGCGAGCAGTACTTC
TRBJ2-2 | . | . | TRBV2 | 15 | CASRASVVGAGELFF | TGTGCCAGCAGGGCGTCGGTCGTAGGAGCCGGGGAGCTGTTTTTT
TRBJ1-1 | . | . | TRBV18 | 14 | CASSRADLNTEAFF | TGTGCCAGCTCACGGGCCGATTTGAACACTGAAGCTTTCTTT
TRBJ1-6 | TRBD1 | . | TRBV4-2 | 15 | CASSQDLQGGSPLHF | TGTGCCAGCAGCCAAGATTTACAGGGGGGGTCACCCCTCCACTTT
TRBJ1-4 | . | . | TRBV9 | 13 | CASSAGANEKLFF | TGTGCCAGCAGCGCGGGGGCTAATGAAAAACTGTTTTTT
TRBJ1-3 | . | . | TRBV7-2 | 14 | CASSPGGSGNTIYF | TGTGCCAGCAGCCCGGGTGGTTCTGGAAACACCATATATTTT
TRBJ1-3 | TRBD1 | . | TRBV28 | 18 | CASSLEGQLVVSGNTIYF | TGTGCCAGCAGTTTAGAGGGACAGCTAGTCGTCTCTGGAAACACCATATATTTT
TRBJ2-7 | TRBD1 | . | TRBV30 | 15 | CAWKGQGAQFYEQYF | TGTGCCTGGAAGGGGCAGGGGGCCCAGTTCTACGAGCAGTACTTC
TRBJ1-2 | . | . | TRBV19 | 12 | CASSARDYGYTF | TGTGCCAGTAGTGCACGGGACTATGGCTACACCTTC
TRBJ2-6 | . | . | TRBV5-4 | 17 | CASRPLGGGSGANVLTF | TGTGCCAGCAGACCGCTAGGGGGGGGCTCTGGGGCCAACGTCCTGACTTTC
TRBJ2-1 | . | . | TRBV25-1 | 13 | CASSETAYNEQFF | TGTGCCAGCAGTGAGACAGCCTACAATGAGCAGTTCTTC
TRBJ1-1 | . | . | TRBV5-5 | 17 | CASSLDRRASGRTEAFF | TGTGCCAGCAGCTTGGATCGCCGGGCCTCCGGGAGGACTGAAGCTTTCTTT
TRBJ1-5 | . | once | TRBV2 | 13 | CASGDNSNQPQHF | TGTGCCAGCGGGGACAATAGCAATCAGCCCCAGCATTTT
TRBJ2-7 | . | . | TRBV2 | 13 | CASTAPSSYEQYF | TGTGCCAGCACAGCGCCGAGCTCCTACGAGCAGTACTTC
TRBJ1-1 | TRBD1 | . | TRBV5-1 | 15 | CASSHRQGENTEAFF | TGCGCCAGCAGCCACCGACAGGGGGAGAACACTGAAGCTTTCTTT
TRBJ2-3 | . | once | TRBV4-2 | 14 | CASSLRVGTDTQYF | TGTGCCAGCAGTCTGAGGGTGGGCACAGATACGCAGTATTTT
TRBJ2-2 | TRBD1 | . | TRBV25-1 | 14 | CASRQGAQHGELFF | TGTGCCAGCAGACAGGGGGCGCAACACGGGGAGCTGTTTTTT
TRBJ1-5 | . | few | TRBV9 | 14 | CASSSDISNQPQHF | TGTGCCAGCAGCTCGGACATTAGCAATCAGCCCCAGCATTTT
TRBJ1-4 | TRBD1 | . | TRBV6-5 | 15 | CASTNRGAYNEKLFF | TGTGCCAGCACCAACAGGGGGGCCTATAATGAAAAACTGTTTTTT
TRBJ2-7 | . | few | TRBV6-1 | 13 | CASSFGDSYEQYF | TGTGCCAGCAGTTTCGGGGACTCCTACGAGCAGTACTTC
TRBJ2-7 | . | . | TRBV10-3 | 19 | CAISERDRRLAEFSYEQYF | TGTGCCATCAGTGAGCGGGACAGGCGACTAGCGGAATTCTCCTACGAGCAGTACTTC
TRBJ1-3 | . | . | TRBV6-5 | 13 | CASRQHSGNTIYF | TGTGCCAGTAGACAGCACTCTGGAAACACCATATATTTT
TRBJ1-1 | . | . | TRBV28 | 11 | CASQRITEAFF | TGTGCCAGCCAGAGGATCACTGAAGCTTTCTTT
TRBJ1-5 | TRBD1 | . | TRBV19 | 15 | CASSIGDRGHQPQHF | TGTGCCAGTAGTATCGGAGACAGGGGACATCAGCCCCAGCATTTT
TRBJ1-2 | . | . | TRBV6-1 | 16 | CASSESQPAGLNGYTF | TGTGCCAGCAGTGAATCCCAACCGGCAGGGTTGAATGGCTACACCTTC
TRBJ1-4 | TRBD1 | few | TRBV5-4 | 15 | CASSFPAGGSEKLFF | TGTGCCAGCAGCTTCCCAGCAGGGGGAAGCGAAAAACTGTTTTTT
TRBJ1-5 | . | . | TRBV12-5 | 16 | CASGLVAGASNQPQHF | TGTGCTAGTGGTTTGGTAGCAGGGGCCAGCAATCAGCCCCAGCATTTT
TRBJ1-2 | TRBD1 | . | TRBV5-4 | 16 | CASSSGQVTANYGYTF | TGTGCCAGCAGCTCCGGACAGGTCACTGCAAACTATGGCTACACCTTC
TRBJ1-2 | . | . | TRBV10-3 | 15 | CAISESTGPNYGYTF | TGTGCCATCAGTGAGTCGACAGGCCCCAACTATGGCTACACCTTC
TRBJ1-2 | . | . | TRBV6-5 | 14 | CASSSRGALNGYTF | TGTGCCAGCAGTTCGAGAGGCGCCCTTAATGGCTACACCTTC
TRBJ2-7 | TRBD1 | . | TRBV6-1 | 15 | CASSSPGQGVYEQYF | TGTGCCAGCAGTTCTCCGGGACAGGGGGTTTACGAGCAGTACTTC
TRBJ2-7 | TRBD1 | . | TRBV27 | 14 | CASSFGDRTYEQYF | TGTGCCAGCAGTTTTGGGGACAGAACCTACGAGCAGTACTTC
TRBJ1-6 | TRBD1 | . | TRBV27 | 17 | CASSGRQGSSYNSPLHF | TGTGCCAGCAGTGGACGACAGGGGAGCTCCTATAATTCACCCCTCCACTTT
TRBJ1-1 | TRBD1 | . | TRBV27 | 16 | CASTSAGTEMNTEAFF | TGTGCCAGCACCTCAGCCGGGACAGAGATGAACACTGAAGCTTTCTTT
TRBJ1-4 | TRBD1 | . | TRBV5-1 | 17 | CASSLYQMGTGNEKLFF | TGCGCCAGCAGCTTGTACCAGATGGGGACAGGGAATGAAAAACTGTTTTTT
TRBJ2-2 | TRBD1 | . | TRBV7-9 | 16 | CASSPDRGEATGELFF | TGTGCCAGCAGCCCGGACAGGGGGGAGGCCACCGGGGAGCTGTTTTTT
TRBJ2-1 | TRBD1 | . | TRBV5-1 | 16 | CASSELPGQGSGEQFF | TGCGCCAGCAGCGAACTTCCGGGACAGGGGAGCGGTGAGCAGTTCTTC
TRBJ1-1 | . | . | TRBV28 | 16 | CASSLLGWQANTEAFF | TGTGCCAGCAGTTTACTTGGTTGGCAGGCGAACACTGAAGCTTTCTTT
TRBJ2-7 | TRBD1 | . | TRBV5-1 | 13 | CASRIDRDREQYF | TGCGCCAGCAGAATCGACAGGGATCGCGAGCAGTACTTC
TRBJ2-3 | TRBD1 | . | TRBV5-1 | 15 | CASSHDRGQTDTQYF | TGCGCCAGCAGCCATGACAGGGGGCAGACAGATACGCAGTATTTT
TRBJ1-6 | TRBD1 | . | TRBV27 | 13 | CASRPSGGSPLHF | TGTGCCAGCAGACCCTCAGGGGGGTCACCCCTCCACTTT
TRBJ1-2 | . | . | TRBV9 | 13 | CASSVGEGFGYTF | TGTGCCAGCAGCGTAGGGGAGGGATTCGGCTACACCTTC
TRBJ1-2 | . | . | TRBV5-4 | 13 | CASSLEREHGYTF | TGTGCCAGCAGCTTGGAGAGGGAACATGGCTACACCTTC
TRBJ1-2 | TRBD1 | few | TRBV30 | 12 | CAGGTGIYGYTF | TGTGCCGGCGGGACAGGGATCTATGGCTACACCTTC
TRBJ1-2 | . | . | TRBV5-1 | 12 | CASRGVYYGYTF | TGCGCCAGCAGAGGGGTTTACTATGGCTACACCTTC
TRBJ1-4 | . | once | TRBV30 | 15 | CAWSVETGRVKKLFF | TGTGCCTGGAGTGTGGAAACAGGGAGGGTGAAAAAACTGTTTTTT
TRBJ2-1 | TRBD1 | . | TRBV7-2 | 15 | CASSPPGQGHNEQFF | TGTGCCAGCAGCCCTCCGGGACAGGGGCATAATGAGCAGTTCTTC
TRBJ2-5 | . | once | TRBV5-8 | 15 | CASSLGQAAGETQYF | TGTGCCAGCAGCTTAGGGCAGGCCGCGGGGGAGACCCAGTACTTC
TRBJ1-3 | . | . | TRBV28 | 11 | CASSLAGTIYF | TGTGCCAGCAGTTTAGCAGGAACCATATATTTT
TRBJ2-1 | TRBD2 | . | TRBV9 | 15 | CASSAGTSSGNEQFF | TGTGCCAGCAGCGCCGGGACTAGCTCAGGGAATGAGCAGTTCTTC
TRBJ2-2 | . | . | TRBV6-5 | 15 | CASSYRGRGDGELFF | TGTGCCAGCAGTTACCGCGGCAGGGGGGACGGGGAGCTGTTTTTT
TRBJ1-2 | TRBD1 | few | TRBV6-6 | 12 | CASSPTGDGYTF | TGTGCCAGCAGTCCCACAGGGGATGGCTACACCTTC
TRBJ2-6 | . | . | TRBV6-4 | 15 | CASSDSLSGANVLTF | TGTGCCAGCAGTGACTCACTCTCTGGGGCCAACGTCCTGACTTTC
TRBJ1-1 | . | . | TRBV7-9 | 12 | CASSGRTPEAFF | TGTGCCAGCAGCGGTAGGACTCCCGAAGCTTTCTTT
TRBJ1-1 | . | . | TRBV5-1 | 16 | CASSLMGGNEYAEAFF | TGCGCCAGCAGCTTGATGGGGGGTAATGAATACGCTGAAGCTTTCTTT